The TCR beta chain under discussion was sequenced for a study of CD8+ T cells in alopecia areata. Treatment meaning: oral pan-JAK inhibitor, 5-10 mg twice daily. Reverse transcribed after extraction, RNA yielded cDNA as the sequencing template. Method: immunoSEQ multiplex PCR; TCRdb's copy keeps in-frame clones and lacks some. This sample yields about 210,000 clones, of which 30% to 40% are seen a single time; around 0.48% belongs to the top ten. Comments on this clone: Other DNA sequences within the sample encode an identical CDR3.

The sequence was obtained from a human donor with alopecia areata. The specimen comprised CD4+ T cells sorted from blood, sampled around week 34, from a patient treated with tofacitinib.

The CDR3 protein is CASSLSGSTDTQYF. Written as DNA, the CDR3 is TGTGCCAGCAGCCTTAGCGGGAGCACAGATACGCAGTATTTT. The V gene is TRBV7-9, the J gene TRBJ2-3; 7 nucleotides match TRBD2. J gave up 0 bases and V 5 bases, and 2 bases lay outside the gene matches. The germline V gene encodes CDR1 SEHNR and CDR2 FQNEAQ (reference sequence). This CDR3 comprises 14 residues. Full variable domain (remainder filled in from reference TRBV7-9 and TRBJ2-3): DTGVSQNPRHKITKRGQNVTFRCDPISEHNRLYWYRQTLGQGPEFLTYFQNEAQLEKSRLLSDRFSAERPKGSFSTLEIQRTEQGDSAMYLCASSLSGSTDTQYFGPGTRLTVL.